The entry below describes one T cell receptor (beta chain). Repertoires were generated with immunoSEQ multiplex PCR, while TCRdb's copy carries only in-frame clones and drops some. Of fewer than 400,000 clones in the sample, around 85% are singletons; the top ten hold under 2%. This CDR3 region has 14 residues. The V gene lost 4 bases and the J gene lost 14 bases, with 23 bases spanning the gap. Germline values: CDR1 LNHDA, CDR2 SQIVND (reference sequence). A COVID-19 case was met by exposed participants within 2 weeks before study entry. This sample is drawn from a study of blood T cell repertoires in COVID-19.

This chain links TRBV19 with TRBJ1-2; possibly TRBD1 for D (6 bases). The receptor was isolated from a woman in her 30s who had been exposed to COVID-19. Material for sequencing was PBMCs or T cells enriched from blood (not recorded which). CDR3 DNA sequence: TGTGCCAGTAGTAAGGGGGGGAACTATGGCTACAGTACCTTC. Protein: CASSKGGNYGYSTF.